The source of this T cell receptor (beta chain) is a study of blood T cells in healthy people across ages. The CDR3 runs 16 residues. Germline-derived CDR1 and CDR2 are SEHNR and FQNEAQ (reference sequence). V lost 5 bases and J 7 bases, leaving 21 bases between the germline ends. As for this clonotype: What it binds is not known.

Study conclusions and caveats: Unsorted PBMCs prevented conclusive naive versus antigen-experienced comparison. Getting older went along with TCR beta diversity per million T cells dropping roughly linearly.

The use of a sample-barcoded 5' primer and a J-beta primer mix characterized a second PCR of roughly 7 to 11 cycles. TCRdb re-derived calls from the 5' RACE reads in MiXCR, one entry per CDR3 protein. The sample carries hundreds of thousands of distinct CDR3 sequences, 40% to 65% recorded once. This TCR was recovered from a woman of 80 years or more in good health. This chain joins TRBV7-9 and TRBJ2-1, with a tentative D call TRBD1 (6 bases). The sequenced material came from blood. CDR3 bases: TGTGCCAGCAGCCCAGTGGGACAAGCAATATTTAATGAGCAGTTCTTC. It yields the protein CASSPVGQAIFNEQFF.